One sample yielded the 21 T cell receptor beta chains listed below, sequenced in a study of T-cell memory formation after mild COVID-19. MiXCR, run by TCRdb on the 5' RACE reads, gives a single entry per CDR3 protein. The data show approximately 270,000 distinct CDR3 sequences, around 15% seen once. The sequenced sample consisted of PBMCs or a T cell subset sorted from them (not recorded which). The receptors were gathered from a man between 18 and 35 years old who had mild COVID-19 (a few samples of this study predate the infection). Cell type and time point are not known.

V and J are TRBV5-1 and TRBJ2-4, with a weak D call TRBD2 (5 bases). This CDR3 spans 15 amino acids. The V gene lost 4 bases and the J gene lost 5 bases, with 16 bases spanning the gap. The germline V gene encodes CDR1 SGHRS and CDR2 YFSETQ. CDR3 amino acids: CASSRAGTAQNIQYF. The CDR3 nucleotides are TGCGCCAGCAGCCGGGCGGGCACGGCCCAAAACATTCAGTACTTC.

The table lists this clonotype with many counts. This chain connects TRBV7-9 to TRBJ2-1, with 13 nucleotides matching TRBD2. From germline, CDR1 is SEHNR and CDR2 FQNEAQ (reference sequence). The CDR3 spans 15 residues. The trim removed 5 bases at V and 7 bases at J, leaving 5 bases unmatched. CDR3 coding DNA: TGTGCCAGCAGCCCCGGACTAGCGGGGGTTAATGAGCAGTTCTTC. This encodes CASSPGLAGVNEQFF.

The rearrangement links TRBV4-2 to TRBJ2-4; TRBD1 matches at 7 bases. V gave up 0 bases and J gave up 13 bases; unmatched junction bases: 6. CDR3 length: 13 residues. The V gene's germline CDR1 is LGHNA and CDR2 YNFKEQ. This CDR3 is CASSQEAGGTQYF. CDR3 sequence (DNA): TGTGCCAGCAGCCAAGAGGCAGGGGGAACACAGTACTTC.

The chain carries TRBV7-2 and TRBJ1-1, with a weak D call TRBD1 (5 bases). Trimming left V 1 base short and J 6 bases short, with 27 bases between. Germline CDR1 is SGHTA and CDR2 is FQGNSA. The CDR3 is 19 residues long. CDR3 loop: CASSLGGPNWAGKNPEAFF. The CDR3 DNA is TGTGCCAGCAGCTTAGGGGGCCCCAATTGGGCAGGGAAAAACCCTGAAGCTTTCTTT.

V and J are TRBV12-3 or TRBV12-4 and TRBJ2-2; TRBD1 aligns across 8 bases. This CDR3 is built from 16 residues. The V segment lost 2 bases and the J segment 4 bases; nucleotides outside the gene matches: 6. CDR3 sequence: CASSLRGTGGTGELFF. The DNA for the CDR3 is TGTGCCAGCAGTTTAAGGGGGACAGGCGGCACCGGGGAGCTGTTTTTT.

This clonotype was detected only a few times. This chain links TRBV20-1 with TRBJ1-5; 7 positions agree with TRBD1. Per germline, CDR1 DFQATT and CDR2 SNEGSKA (reference sequence). The CDR3 is made up of 13 amino acids. V shed 3 bases, J shed 5 bases, and the junction held 4 bases outside the gene matches. CDR3 sequence reads: CSASDREDQPQHF. The CDR3 DNA reads TGCAGTGCTAGCGACAGGGAGGATCAGCCCCAGCATTTT.

This clonotype was counted only a few times. The V gene is TRBV10-3, the J gene TRBJ1-2, with 7 nucleotides matching TRBD1. From germline, CDR1 is ENHRY and CDR2 SYGVKD. V was clipped by 10 bases and J by 2 bases; unmatched bases: 7. The CDR3 covers 13 residues. As DNA, the CDR3 is TGTGCCACAGGTGACAGGGAGAACTATGGCTACACCTTC. Its protein is CATGDRENYGYTF.

This clonotype has only a few counts. This chain uses TRBV27 with TRBJ1-6, with 9 bases lining up with TRBD1. The CDR3 is 15 residues long. The germline CDR1 and CDR2 sequences are MNHEY and SMNVEV (reference sequence). V was pared by 2 bases and J by 7 bases, with 3 bases of the junction left unmatched. The CDR3 sequence is CASSLIGTGNSPLHF. In DNA form, the CDR3 reads TGTGCCAGCAGTTTAATTGGGACAGGGAATTCACCCCTCCACTTT.

J is TRBJ2-7 and V is TRBV5-1, with D hard to call. The CDR3 is 14 amino acids. Germline CDR1 and CDR2: SGHRS and YFSETQ. V shed 5 bases and J shed 6 bases, with 18 bases lying between them. This CDR3 reads CASRKELFVPEQYF. In DNA form, the CDR3 reads TGCGCCAGCAGAAAAGAACTCTTTGTCCCCGAGCAGTACTTC.

This chain joins TRBV20-1 and TRBJ2-5; 13 bases match TRBD2. The CDR3 consists of 15 residues. The germline V gene has CDR1 DFQATT and CDR2 SNEGSKA (reference sequence). Trimming at V came to 1 base and at J to 5 bases, leaving 4 bases not matched to a gene. CDR3 loop: CSARGTSGGGETQYF. The CDR3 DNA reads as TGCAGTGCTAGAGGGACTAGCGGGGGAGGGGAGACCCAGTACTTC.

This clonotype showed up just a few times. CDR3 sequence reads: CASSLPRTGGTDTQYF. CDR3 sequence (DNA): TGTGCCAGCAGCTTACCGAGGACAGGGGGCACAGATACGCAGTATTTT. V gene TRBV7-2 combines with J gene TRBJ2-3, with 9 bases lining up with TRBD1. CDR3 length equals 16 residues. CDR1 and CDR2 from the germline V gene are SGHTA and FQGNSA. The V and J ends lost 2 bases and 1 base, in that order; junction bases with no gene match: 4.

The chain employs TRBV29-1 and TRBJ2-3; TRBD1 aligns across 8 bases. The CDR3 totals 15 residues. V lost 0 bases and J lost 2; bases outside the gene matches: 4. The germline V gene encodes CDR1 SQVTM and CDR2 ANQGSEA. CDR3 in DNA: TGCAGCGTTGAAGATCGGGACAGGACCACAGATACGCAGTATTTT. This encodes CSVEDRDRTTDTQYF.

This clonotype occurred many times. The genes are TRBV12-3 or TRBV12-4 and TRBJ2-3; 7 nucleotides match TRBD2. Germline trimming cut 2 bases from V and 4 bases from J; bases unmatched to any gene: 0. CDR3 length: 13 residues. The DNA for the CDR3 is TGTGCCAGCAGTTTACGGGGGGCAGATACGCAGTATTTT. Its protein is CASSLRGADTQYF.

This clonotype was picked up a small number of times. This chain joins TRBV7-2 and TRBJ2-2; possibly TRBD1 for D (6 bases). The CDR3 spans 13 residues. Germline CDR1 and CDR2: SGHTA and FQGNSA. Trimming left V 6 bases short and J 4 bases short, with 9 bases between. CDR3 sequence reads: CASRGTPTGELFF. The DNA of the CDR3 is TGTGCCAGCAGAGGGACACCCACCGGGGAGCTGTTTTTT.

The chain couples TRBV2 to TRBJ1-2, with D possibly being TRBD1 (5 bases). The V gene's germline CDR1 is SNHLY and CDR2 FYNNEI. The V and J ends lost 8 bases and 1 base respectively, with 14 bases between them. The CDR3 length is 14 residues. The CDR3 region has the DNA TGTGCCAGCGCCCCCCCAGGGTTTAACTATGGCTACACCTTC. This sequence encodes CASAPPGFNYGYTF.

In its sample, this clonotype was seen a few times. The chain carries TRBV30 and TRBJ2-7, with D unresolved. Trimming left V 5 bases short and J 0 bases short, with 14 bases between. Germline CDR1 is GTSNPN and CDR2 is SVGIG (reference sequence). The CDR3 length is 14 residues. The CDR3 here is CAWSLGQSSYEQYF. The CDR3 region has the DNA TGTGCCTGGTCCTTAGGGCAGAGCTCCTACGAGCAGTACTTC.

This chain uses TRBV4-3 with TRBJ2-5; tentative D call: TRBD2 (6 bases). The CDR3 extends over 15 amino acids. V gave up 1 base and J gave up 5 bases, with 14 bases separating them. Germline V gene data show CDR1 as LGHNA and CDR2 as YSLEER. CDR3 loop: CASSQVLEGRETQYF. DNA of the CDR3: TGCGCCAGCAGCCAAGTTTTAGAGGGGAGGGAGACCCAGTACTTC.

The V gene is TRBV2, the J gene TRBJ1-6; no definite D call. Germline V gives CDR1 SNHLY, CDR2 FYNNEI. The CDR3 has 10 residues. V dropped 8 bases and J dropped 15 bases, with 11 bases sitting between them. The CDR3 loop reads CASAANSLHF. DNA for the CDR3: TGTGCCAGCGCGGCTAATAGCCTCCACTTT.

This clonotype has at least ten counts. The chain has TRBV7-2 and TRBJ1-5; TRBD1 matches at 7 bases. Germline lookup yields CDR1 SGHTA and CDR2 FQGNSA. CDR3 size: 15 residues. Trimming removed 5 bases from V and 0 bases from J; junction bases left unmatched: 4. The CDR3 coding sequence is TGTGCCAGCAGCCCCCAGGGGGATAGCAATCAGCCCCAGCATTTT. It codes for CASSPQGDSNQPQHF.

J is TRBJ2-6 and V is TRBV18; tentative D call: TRBD2 (5 bases). V dropped 10 bases and J dropped 4 bases, with 17 bases sitting between them. The CDR3 has 15 residues. Germline V gene lookup returns CDR1 KGHSH and CDR2 LQKENI. The CDR3 region has the DNA TGTGCCACCTCCGACGTCGGGGTAGGGGCCAACGTCCTGACTTTC. Translation gives CATSDVGVGANVLTF.

The rearrangement joins TRBV7-8 to TRBJ2-5; D is ambiguous. Trimming cost V 8 bases and J 7 bases, with 20 bases left between them. Germline values: CDR1 SGHVS, CDR2 FQNEAQ. This CDR3 comprises 14 residues. In DNA form, the CDR3 reads TGTGCCAGCCGAGCATCCCGGAATCCGAGGACCCAGTACTTC. Amino acids: CASRASRNPRTQYF.